This T cell receptor (beta chain) stems from a study of T cells after yellow fever vaccination. Broader study findings: Though it reached lower strength, the secondary response hit its peak faster, day 5 versus 15. Post-booster reappearance was seen for most primary-vaccination clones (roughly 96% CD4, around 88% CD8). Clonotype sharing between CD4 and CD8 compartments was small.

As TCR cDNA was made by 5'RACE template switching, a universal primer site and UMIs were added. TCRdb processed the 5' RACE reads anew with MiXCR; each CDR3 protein has one entry. The sample lists 500,000 to 550,000 distinct CDR3 sequences, 20% to 25% seen once, with about a sixth in the top ten. This clonotype was seen a handful of times. Antigen specificity is unknown. This TCR was sampled from a man aged 18 to 29 who received the YFV17D yellow fever vaccine. The specimen was PBMCs, collected about 21 days after the first yellow fever vaccination.

The CDR3 nucleotides are TGTGCCAGCAGCCCCGTGATCCGGGACAGGGAAAACATTCAGTACTTC. Translated, it gives CASSPVIRDRENIQYF. The chain links TRBV6-2 or TRBV6-3 to TRBJ2-4; 9 nucleotides line up with TRBD1. Per the germline V gene, CDR1 is MNHEY and CDR2 is SVGEGT. The V segment lost 6 bases and the J segment 5 bases; nucleotides outside the gene matches: 11. The CDR3 runs to 16 residues.